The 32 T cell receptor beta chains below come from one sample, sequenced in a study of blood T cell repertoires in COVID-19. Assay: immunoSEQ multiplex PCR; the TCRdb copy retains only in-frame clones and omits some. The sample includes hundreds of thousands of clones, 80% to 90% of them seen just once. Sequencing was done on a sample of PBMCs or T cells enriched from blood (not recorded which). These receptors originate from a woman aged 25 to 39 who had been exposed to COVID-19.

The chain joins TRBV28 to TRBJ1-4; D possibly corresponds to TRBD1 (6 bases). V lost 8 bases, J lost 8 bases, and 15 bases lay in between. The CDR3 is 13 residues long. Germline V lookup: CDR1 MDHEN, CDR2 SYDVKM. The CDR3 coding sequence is TGTGCCAGCTCGACAGGTGGGGACGAAAAACTGTTTTTT. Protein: CASSTGGDEKLFF.

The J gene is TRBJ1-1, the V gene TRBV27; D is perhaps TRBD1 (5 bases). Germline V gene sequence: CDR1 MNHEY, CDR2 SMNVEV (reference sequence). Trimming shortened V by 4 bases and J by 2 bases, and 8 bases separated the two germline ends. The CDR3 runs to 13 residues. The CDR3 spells CASSWGLNTEAFF. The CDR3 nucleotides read TGTGCCAGCAGTTGGGGACTAAACACTGAAGCTTTCTTT.

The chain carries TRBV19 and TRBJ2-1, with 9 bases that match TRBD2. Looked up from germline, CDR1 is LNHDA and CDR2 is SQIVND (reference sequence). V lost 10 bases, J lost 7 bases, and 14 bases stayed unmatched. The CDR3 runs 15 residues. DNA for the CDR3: TGTGCCACCCTACGCTCGGGACTAGCTTATAATGAGCAGTTCTTC. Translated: CATLRSGLAYNEQFF. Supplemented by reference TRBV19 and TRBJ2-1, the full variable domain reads DGGITQSPKYLFRKEGQNVTLSCEQNLNHDAMYWYRQDPGQGLRLIYYSQIVNDFQKGDIAEGYSVSREKKESFPLTVTSAQKNPTAFYLCATLRSGLAYNEQFFGPGTRLTVL.

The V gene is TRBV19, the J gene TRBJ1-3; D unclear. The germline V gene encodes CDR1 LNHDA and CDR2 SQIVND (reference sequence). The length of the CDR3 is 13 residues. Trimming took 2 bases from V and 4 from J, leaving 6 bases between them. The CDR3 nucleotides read TGTGCCAGTAGTATACCCCCAGGAAACACCATATATTTT. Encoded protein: CASSIPPGNTIYF.

CDR3 DNA: TGCAGCGTTGGACAGGGAGGACCTGGAAACACCATATATTTT. Protein: CSVGQGGPGNTIYF. The V gene is TRBV29-1, the J gene TRBJ1-3, with 7 bases matching TRBD1. CDR3 size: 14 residues. Germline V gene data show CDR1 as SQVTM and CDR2 as ANQGSEA. Trimming at V came to 4 bases and at J to 2 bases, leaving 5 bases not matched to a gene.

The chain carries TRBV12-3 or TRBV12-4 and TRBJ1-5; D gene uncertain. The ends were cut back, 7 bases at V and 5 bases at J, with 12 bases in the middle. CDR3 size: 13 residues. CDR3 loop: CASTLETHQPQHF. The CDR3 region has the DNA TGTGCCAGCACCCTAGAAACCCATCAGCCCCAGCATTTT.

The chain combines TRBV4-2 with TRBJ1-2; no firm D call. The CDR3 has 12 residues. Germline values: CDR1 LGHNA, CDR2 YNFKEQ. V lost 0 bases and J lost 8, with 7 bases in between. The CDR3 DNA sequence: TGTGCCAGCAGCCAAGACAGCGGGGGCTACACCTTC. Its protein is CASSQDSGGYTF.

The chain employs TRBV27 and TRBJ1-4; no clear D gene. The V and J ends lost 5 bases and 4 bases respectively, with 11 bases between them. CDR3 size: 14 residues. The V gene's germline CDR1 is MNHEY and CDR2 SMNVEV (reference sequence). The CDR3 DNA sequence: TGTGCCAGCAGTCCCCGGGTCGTTAATGAAAAACTGTTTTTT. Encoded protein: CASSPRVVNEKLFF.

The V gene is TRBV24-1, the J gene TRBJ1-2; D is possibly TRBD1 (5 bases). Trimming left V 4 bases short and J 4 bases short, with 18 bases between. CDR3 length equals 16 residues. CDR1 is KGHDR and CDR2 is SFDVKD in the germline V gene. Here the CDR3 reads CATSDSRVGRRYGYTF. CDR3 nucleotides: TGTGCCACCAGTGACTCCCGGGTGGGGCGACGCTATGGCTACACCTTC.

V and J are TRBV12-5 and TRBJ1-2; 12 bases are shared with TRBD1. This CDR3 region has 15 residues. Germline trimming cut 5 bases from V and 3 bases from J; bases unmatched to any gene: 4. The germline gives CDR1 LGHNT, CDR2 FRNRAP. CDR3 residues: CASGTGTGGDYGYTF. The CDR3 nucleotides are TGTGCTAGTGGTACTGGGACAGGGGGCGACTATGGCTACACCTTC. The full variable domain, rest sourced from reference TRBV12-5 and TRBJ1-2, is DARVTQTPRHKVTEMGQEVTMRCQPILGHNTVFWYRQTMMQGLELLAYFRNRAPLDDSGMPKDRFSAEMPDATLATLKIQPSEPRDSAVYFCASGTGTGGDYGYTFGSGTRLTVV.

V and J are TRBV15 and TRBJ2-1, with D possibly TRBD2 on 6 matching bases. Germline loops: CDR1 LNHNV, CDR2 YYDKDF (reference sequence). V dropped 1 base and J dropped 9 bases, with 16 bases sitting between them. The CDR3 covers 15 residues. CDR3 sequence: CATSRVAEGPGEQFF. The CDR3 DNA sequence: TGTGCCACCAGCAGAGTGGCGGAGGGGCCGGGTGAGCAGTTCTTC.

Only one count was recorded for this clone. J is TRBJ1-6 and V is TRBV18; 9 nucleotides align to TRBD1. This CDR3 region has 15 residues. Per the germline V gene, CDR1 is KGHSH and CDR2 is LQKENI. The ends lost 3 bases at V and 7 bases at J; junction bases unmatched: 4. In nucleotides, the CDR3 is TGTGCCAGCTCACCCGGGACAGGGCGGAATTCACCCCTCCACTTT. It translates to CASSPGTGRNSPLHF.

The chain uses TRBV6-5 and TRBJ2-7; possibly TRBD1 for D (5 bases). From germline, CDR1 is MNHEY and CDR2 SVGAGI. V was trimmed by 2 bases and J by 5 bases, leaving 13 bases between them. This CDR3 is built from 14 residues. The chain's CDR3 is CASSYDSPGHEQYF. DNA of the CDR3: TGTGCCAGCAGTTACGACAGCCCCGGTCACGAGCAGTACTTC.

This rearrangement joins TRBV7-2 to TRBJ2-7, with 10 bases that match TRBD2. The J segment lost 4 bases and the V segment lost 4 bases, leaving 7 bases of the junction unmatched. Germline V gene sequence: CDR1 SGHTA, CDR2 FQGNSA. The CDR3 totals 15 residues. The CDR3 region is CASSSRASGGYEQYF. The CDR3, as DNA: TGTGCCAGCAGCTCCCGGGCTAGCGGGGGATACGAGCAGTACTTC.

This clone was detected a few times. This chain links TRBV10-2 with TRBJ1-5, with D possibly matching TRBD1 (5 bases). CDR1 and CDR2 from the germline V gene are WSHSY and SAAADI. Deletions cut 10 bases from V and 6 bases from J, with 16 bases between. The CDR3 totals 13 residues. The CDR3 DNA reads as TGCGCCACCAGGGACGCTGCGGGTCAGCCCCAGCATTTT. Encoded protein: CATRDAAGQPQHF.

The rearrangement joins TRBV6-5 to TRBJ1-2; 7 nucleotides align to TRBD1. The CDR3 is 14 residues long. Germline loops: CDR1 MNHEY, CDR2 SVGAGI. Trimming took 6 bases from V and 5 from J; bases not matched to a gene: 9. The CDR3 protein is CASSLSYRGYGYTF. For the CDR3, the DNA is TGTGCCAGCAGCCTGTCGTACAGGGGATATGGCTACACCTTC.

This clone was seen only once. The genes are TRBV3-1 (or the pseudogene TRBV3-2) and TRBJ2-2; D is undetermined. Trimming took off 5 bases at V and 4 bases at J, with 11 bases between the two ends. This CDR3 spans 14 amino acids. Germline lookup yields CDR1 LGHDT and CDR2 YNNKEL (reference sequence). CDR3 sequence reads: CASSFGLGTGELFF. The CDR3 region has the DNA TGTGCCAGCAGCTTTGGGCTCGGCACCGGGGAGCTGTTTTTT.

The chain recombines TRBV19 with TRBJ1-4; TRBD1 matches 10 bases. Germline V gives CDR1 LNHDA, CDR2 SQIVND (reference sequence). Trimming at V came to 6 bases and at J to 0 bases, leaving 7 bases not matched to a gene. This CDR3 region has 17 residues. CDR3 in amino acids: CASSMGQGPATNEKLFF. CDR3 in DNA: TGTGCCAGTAGCATGGGACAGGGGCCTGCAACTAATGAAAAACTGTTTTTT.

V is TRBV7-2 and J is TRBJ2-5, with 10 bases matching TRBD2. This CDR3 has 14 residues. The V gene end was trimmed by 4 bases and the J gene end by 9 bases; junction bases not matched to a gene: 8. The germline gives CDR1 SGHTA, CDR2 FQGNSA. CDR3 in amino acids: CASSSGLAAMAQYF. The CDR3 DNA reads TGTGCCAGCAGCTCCGGACTAGCGGCGATGGCCCAGTACTTC. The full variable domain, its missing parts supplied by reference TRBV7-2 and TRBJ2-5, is GAGVSQSPSNKVTEKGKDVELRCDPISGHTALYWYRQSLGQGLEFLIYFQGNSAPDKSGLPSDRFSAERTGGSVSTLTIQRTQQEDSAVYLCASSSGLAAMAQYFGPGTRLLVL.

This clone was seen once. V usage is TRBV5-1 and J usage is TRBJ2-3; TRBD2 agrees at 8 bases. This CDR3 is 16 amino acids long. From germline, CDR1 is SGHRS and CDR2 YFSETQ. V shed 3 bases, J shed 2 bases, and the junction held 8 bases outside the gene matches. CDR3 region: CASSYRAGGPTDTQYF. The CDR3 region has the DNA TGCGCCAGCAGCTACAGGGCGGGGGGTCCCACAGATACGCAGTATTTT.

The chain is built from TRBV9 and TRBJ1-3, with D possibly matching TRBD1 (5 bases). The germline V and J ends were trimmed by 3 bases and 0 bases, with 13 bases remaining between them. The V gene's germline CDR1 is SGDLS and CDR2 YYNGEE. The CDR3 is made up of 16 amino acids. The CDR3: CASSARDGISGNTIYF. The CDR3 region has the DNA TGTGCCAGCAGCGCGCGGGACGGTATCTCTGGAAACACCATATATTTT. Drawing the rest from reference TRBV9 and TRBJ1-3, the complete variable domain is DSGVTQTPKHLITATGQRVTLRCSPRSGDLSVYWYQQSLDQGLQFLIQYYNGEERAKGNILERFSAQQFPDLHSELNLSSLELGDSALYFCASSARDGISGNTIYFGEGSWLTVV.

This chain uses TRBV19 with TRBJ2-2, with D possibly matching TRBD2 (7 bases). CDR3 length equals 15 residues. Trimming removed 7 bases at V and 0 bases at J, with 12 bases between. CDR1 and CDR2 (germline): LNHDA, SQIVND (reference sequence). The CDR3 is CASTVGGANTGELFF. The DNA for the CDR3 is TGTGCCAGTACCGTAGGGGGGGCGAACACCGGGGAGCTGTTTTTT.

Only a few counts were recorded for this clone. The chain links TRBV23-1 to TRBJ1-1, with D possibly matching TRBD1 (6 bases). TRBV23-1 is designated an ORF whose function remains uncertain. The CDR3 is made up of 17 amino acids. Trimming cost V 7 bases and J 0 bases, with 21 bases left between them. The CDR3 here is CASTYTPGGSMNTEAFF. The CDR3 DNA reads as TGCGCCAGCACATACACTCCGGGGGGCAGTATGAACACTGAAGCTTTCTTT.

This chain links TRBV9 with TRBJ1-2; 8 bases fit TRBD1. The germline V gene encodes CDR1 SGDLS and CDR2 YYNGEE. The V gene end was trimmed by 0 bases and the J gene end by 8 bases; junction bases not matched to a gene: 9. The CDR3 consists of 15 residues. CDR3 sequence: CASSVGQAGQGGYTF. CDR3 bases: TGTGCCAGCAGCGTAGGACAGGCAGGACAGGGAGGCTACACCTTC.

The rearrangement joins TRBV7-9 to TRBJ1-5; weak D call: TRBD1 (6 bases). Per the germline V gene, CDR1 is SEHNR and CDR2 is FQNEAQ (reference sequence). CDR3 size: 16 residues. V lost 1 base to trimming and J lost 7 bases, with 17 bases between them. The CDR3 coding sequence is TGTGCCAGCAGCTTAGGCGACGGATTGGGACACCAGCCCCAGCATTTT. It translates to CASSLGDGLGHQPQHF.

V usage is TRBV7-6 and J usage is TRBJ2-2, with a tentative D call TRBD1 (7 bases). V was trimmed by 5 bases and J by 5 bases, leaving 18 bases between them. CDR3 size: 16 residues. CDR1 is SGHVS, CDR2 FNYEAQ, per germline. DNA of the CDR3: TGTGCCAGCAGCCAAGGGACAGCCGGGGGTACCGGGGAGCTGTTTTTT. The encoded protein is CASSQGTAGGTGELFF.

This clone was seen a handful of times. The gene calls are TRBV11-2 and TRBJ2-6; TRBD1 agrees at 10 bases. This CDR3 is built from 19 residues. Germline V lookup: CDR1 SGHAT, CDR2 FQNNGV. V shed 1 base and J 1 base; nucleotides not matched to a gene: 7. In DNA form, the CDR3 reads TGTGCCAGCAGCTTAGGCTATGGGACAGGGGTGTCTGGGGCCAACGTCCTGACTTTC. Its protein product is CASSLGYGTGVSGANVLTF. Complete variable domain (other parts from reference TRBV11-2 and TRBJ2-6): EAGVAQSPRYKIIEKRQSVAFWCNPISGHATLYWYQQILGQGPKLLIQFQNNGVVDDSQLPKDRFSAERLKGVDSTLKIQPAKLEDSAVYLCASSLGYGTGVSGANVLTFGAGSRLTVL.

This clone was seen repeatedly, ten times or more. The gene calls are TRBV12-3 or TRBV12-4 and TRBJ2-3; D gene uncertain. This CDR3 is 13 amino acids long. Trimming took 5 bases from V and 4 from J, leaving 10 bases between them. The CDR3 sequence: CASSRRPADTQYF. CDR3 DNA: TGTGCCAGCAGTCGGCGGCCCGCAGATACGCAGTATTTT.

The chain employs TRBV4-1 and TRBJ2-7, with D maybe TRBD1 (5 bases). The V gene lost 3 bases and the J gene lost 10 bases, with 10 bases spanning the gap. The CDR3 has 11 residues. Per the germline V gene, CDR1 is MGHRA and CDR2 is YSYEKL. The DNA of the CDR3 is TGCGCCAGCAGCCACGGACAAGAACAGTACTTC. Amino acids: CASSHGQEQYF.

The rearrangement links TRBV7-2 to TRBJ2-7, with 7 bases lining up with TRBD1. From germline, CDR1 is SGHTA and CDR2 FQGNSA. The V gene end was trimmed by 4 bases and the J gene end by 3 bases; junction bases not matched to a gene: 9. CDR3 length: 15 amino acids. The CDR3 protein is CASSSPGQRNYEQYF. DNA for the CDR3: TGTGCCAGCAGCTCCCCGGGACAGAGGAACTACGAGCAGTACTTC.

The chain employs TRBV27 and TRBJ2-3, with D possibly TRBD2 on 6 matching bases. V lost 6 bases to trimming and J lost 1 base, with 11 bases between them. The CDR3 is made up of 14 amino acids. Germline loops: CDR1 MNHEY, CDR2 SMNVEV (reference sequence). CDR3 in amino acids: CASRERRGTDTQYF. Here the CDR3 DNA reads TGTGCCAGCAGGGAACGGAGGGGCACAGATACGCAGTATTTT.

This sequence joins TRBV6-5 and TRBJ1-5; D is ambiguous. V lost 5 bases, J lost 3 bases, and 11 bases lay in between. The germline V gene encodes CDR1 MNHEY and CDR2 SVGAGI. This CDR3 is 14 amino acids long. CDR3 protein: CASSNGLPNQPQHF. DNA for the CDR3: TGTGCCAGCAGTAACGGACTTCCCAATCAGCCCCAGCATTTT.